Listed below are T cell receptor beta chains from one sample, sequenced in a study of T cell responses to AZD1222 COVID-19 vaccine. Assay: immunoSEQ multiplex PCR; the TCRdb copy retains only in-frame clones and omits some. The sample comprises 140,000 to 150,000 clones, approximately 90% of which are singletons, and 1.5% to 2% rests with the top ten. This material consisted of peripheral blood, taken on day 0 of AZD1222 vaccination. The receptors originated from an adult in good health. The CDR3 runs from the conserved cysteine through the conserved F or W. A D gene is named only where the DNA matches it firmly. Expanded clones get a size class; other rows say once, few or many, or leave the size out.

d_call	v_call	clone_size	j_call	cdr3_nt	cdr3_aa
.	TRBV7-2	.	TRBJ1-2	TGTGCCAGCAGCCGCGATGTAGGGTGGGGAGCGAACTATGGCTACACCTTC	CASSRDVGWGANYGYTF
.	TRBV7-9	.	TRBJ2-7	TGTGCCAGCAGCTTGGAGGGGCCGGGGTACGAGCAGTACTTC	CASSLEGPGYEQYF
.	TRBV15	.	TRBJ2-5	TGTGCCACCAGCAGAGTTACAGGGCGAGAGACCCAGTACTTC	CATSRVTGRETQYF
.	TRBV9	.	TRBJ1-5	TGTGCCAGCAAGATATTGAAGGGTTCTGGAGTGTTTAGCAATCAGCCCCAGCATTTT	CASKILKGSGVFSNQPQHF
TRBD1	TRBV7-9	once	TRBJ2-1	TGTGCCAGCAGCTCAAAACAGGGGGCGGACAATGAGCAGTTCTTC	CASSSKQGADNEQFF
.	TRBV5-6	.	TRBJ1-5	TGTGCCAGCAGCTTTGGTAGCAATCAGCCCCAGCATTTT	CASSFGSNQPQHF
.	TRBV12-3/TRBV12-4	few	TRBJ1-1	TGTGCCAGCACCATTAGGAACACTGAAGCTTTCTTT	CASTIRNTEAFF
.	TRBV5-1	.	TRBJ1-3	TGCGCCAGCAGCTTGAGTCCAGGGATTAAGAACACCATATATTTT	CASSLSPGIKNTIYF
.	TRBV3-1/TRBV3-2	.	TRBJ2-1	TGTGCCAGCAGCCACACCGGGTCCAACAATGAGCAGTTCTTC	CASSHTGSNNEQFF
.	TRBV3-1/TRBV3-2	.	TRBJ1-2	TGTGCCAGCAGCCAAGTTGCCGGGTCTGGCTACACCTTC	CASSQVAGSGYTF
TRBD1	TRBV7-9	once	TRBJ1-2	TGTGCCAGCAGCAGGGACAGGGAGAATGGCTACACCTTC	CASSRDRENGYTF
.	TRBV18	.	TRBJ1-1	TGTGCCAGCTCTCCCAAAGAGGGGACGGCTTTCTTT	CASSPKEGTAFF
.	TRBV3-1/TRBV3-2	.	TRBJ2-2	TGTGCCAGCAGCTTCGCACAGGGCACCAACACCGGGGAGCTGTTTTTT	CASSFAQGTNTGELFF
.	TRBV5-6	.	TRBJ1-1	TGTGCCAGCAGCTTGGAGGGATGGTACACTGAAGCTTTCTTT	CASSLEGWYTEAFF
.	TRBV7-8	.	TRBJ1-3	TGTGCCAGCAGCTTTGCCAGGGCGTTTGGAAACACCATATATTTT	CASSFARAFGNTIYF
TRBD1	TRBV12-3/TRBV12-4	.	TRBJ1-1	TGTGCCAGCAGCCCGACAGGGGCCACTGAAGCTTTCTTT	CASSPTGATEAFF
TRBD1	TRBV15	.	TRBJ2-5	TGTGCCACCAGCACGGGACAGGGGGGAGAGACCCAGTACTTC	CATSTGQGGETQYF
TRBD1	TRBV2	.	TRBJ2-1	TGTGCCAGTCTAGATGACAGGGAGAATAATGAGCAGTTCTTC	CASLDDRENNEQFF
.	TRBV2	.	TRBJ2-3	TGTGCCAGCAGTTACCGGGGGTACACAGATACGCAGTATTTT	CASSYRGYTDTQYF
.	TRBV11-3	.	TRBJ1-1	TGTGCCAGCAGCCGGGACGGGGAGGCCACTGAAGCTTTCTTT	CASSRDGEATEAFF
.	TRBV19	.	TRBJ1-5	TGTGCCAGTAGTTTCCAGGGGCGTCCCCAGCATTTT	CASSFQGRPQHF
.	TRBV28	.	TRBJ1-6	TGTGCCAGCAGATTTGGGTACGGGAATTCACCCCTCCACTTT	CASRFGYGNSPLHF
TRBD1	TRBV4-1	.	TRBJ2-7	TGCGCCAGCAGCCATCCGGGACAGGACCGACCGGGCGAGCAGTACTTC	CASSHPGQDRPGEQYF
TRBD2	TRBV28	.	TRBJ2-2	TGTGCCCGCGGGGGGGGACTGGGAAACACCGGGGAGCTGTTTTTT	CARGGGLGNTGELFF
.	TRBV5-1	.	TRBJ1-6	TGCGCCAGCAGCTTGGCAGGGAGCTCCTATAATTCACCCCTCCACTTT	CASSLAGSSYNSPLHF
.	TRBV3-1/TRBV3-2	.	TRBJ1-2	TGTGCCAGCAGCCTACGGGCGTCGGGCTACACCTTC	CASSLRASGYTF
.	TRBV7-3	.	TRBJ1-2	TGTGCCAGCAGCCTCTCCGGAGGGGGATATGGCTACACCTTC	CASSLSGGGYGYTF
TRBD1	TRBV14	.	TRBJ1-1	TGTGCCAGCAGCCAAGTGCCAGGGGGCTTCGAGAACACTGAAGCTTTCTTT	CASSQVPGGFENTEAFF
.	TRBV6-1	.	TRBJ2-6	TGTGCCAGCAGTGACCGGGACAACTCCAACGTCCTGACTTTC	CASSDRDNSNVLTF
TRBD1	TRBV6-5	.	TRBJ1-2	TGTGCCAGCAGTTATGGACAGGGGGCGCGAAATGGCTACACCTTC	CASSYGQGARNGYTF
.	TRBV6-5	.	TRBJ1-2	TGTGCCAGCACAGATGGATTCTATGGCTACACCTTC	CASTDGFYGYTF
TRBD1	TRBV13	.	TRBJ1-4	TGTGCCAGCAGCTTGGCACAGGGGGCGCGTGAAAAACTGTTTTTT	CASSLAQGAREKLFF
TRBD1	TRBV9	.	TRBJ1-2	TGTGCCAGCACCGGACAGGGTACTAACTATGGCTACACCTTC	CASTGQGTNYGYTF
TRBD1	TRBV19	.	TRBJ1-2	TGTGCCAGCACCAGGACAGGGAGAGGGGATGGCTACACCTTC	CASTRTGRGDGYTF
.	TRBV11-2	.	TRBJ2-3	TGTGCCAGCAGCTTGCGGGGCTCCTTTGGAGATACGCAGTATTTT	CASSLRGSFGDTQYF
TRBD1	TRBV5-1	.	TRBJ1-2	TGCGCCAGCAGCTTGGAGGCGTCCTCGGGACAGCTTAACTATGGCTACACCTTC	CASSLEASSGQLNYGYTF
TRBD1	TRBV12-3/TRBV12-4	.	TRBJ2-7	TGTGCCTGCACCGGGACAGGGACCTACGAGCAGTACTTC	CACTGTGTYEQYF
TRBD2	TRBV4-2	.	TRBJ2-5	TGTGCCAGCAGCCAAGCAGCGGGGCGAGAGACCCAGTACTTC	CASSQAAGRETQYF
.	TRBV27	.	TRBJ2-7	TGTGCCAGCAAGACTCGGTCGGATGTCGAGCAGTACTTC	CASKTRSDVEQYF
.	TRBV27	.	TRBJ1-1	TGTGCCAGCAGTTCCCCTCCAGGGAGAGTGAACACTGAAGCTTTCTTT	CASSSPPGRVNTEAFF
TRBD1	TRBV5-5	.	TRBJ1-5	TGTGCCAGCAGCTCGACAGGGGATGATCAGCCCCAGCATTTT	CASSSTGDDQPQHF
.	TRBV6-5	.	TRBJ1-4	TGTGCCAGCAGTCAGACCAGCGCATGGAAACTGTTTTTT	CASSQTSAWKLFF
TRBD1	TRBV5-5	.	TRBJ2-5	TGTGCCAGCACCCTTATCGACAGGGGAGAGACCCAGTACTTC	CASTLIDRGETQYF
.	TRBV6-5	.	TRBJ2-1	TGTGCCAGCAGTTACTCTGCGGCCCGGGGCAACAATGAGCAGTTCTTC	CASSYSAARGNNEQFF
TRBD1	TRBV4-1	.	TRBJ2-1	TGCGCCAGCAGCCAAGTTCACCGGGACACAGGGGCCTACAATGAGCAGTTCTTC	CASSQVHRDTGAYNEQFF
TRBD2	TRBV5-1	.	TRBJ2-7	TGCGCCAGCAGCCATAGCGGGGGGTCCTCCTACGAGCAGTACTTC	CASSHSGGSSYEQYF
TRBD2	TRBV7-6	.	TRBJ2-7	TGTGCCAGCAGCTCACTAGCGGGAGGTTTCGAGCAGTACTTC	CASSSLAGGFEQYF
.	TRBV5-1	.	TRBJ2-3	TGCGCCAGCAGCTTGGGACACAGGGTAGATACGCAGTATTTT	CASSLGHRVDTQYF
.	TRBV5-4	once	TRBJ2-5	TGTGCCAGCAGCTCTACCATGGCCCCTTGGGGGGTAGAAGAGACCCAGTACTTC	CASSSTMAPWGVEETQYF